This TCR beta chain was sequenced in a study of blood T cell repertoires in COVID-19. About the study: Samples of COVID-19 (acute and convalescent) were obtained from the United States, Italy and Spain. Sources were T cells, B-cell-depleted T cells, or PBMCs; the material itself was cDNA or gDNA.

Clones were read by immunoSEQ multiplex PCR, and TCRdb kept only the in-frame ones, dropping some. Altogether 29,000 or so clones are present, 89% being singletons, with the ten largest covering around 9.9%. V gave up 2 bases and J gave up 9 bases; unmatched junction bases: 10. This CDR3 comprises 15 residues. The germline V gene encodes CDR1 SGHNT and CDR2 YYREEE (reference sequence). This chain links TRBV5-4 with TRBJ2-1; the match to TRBD2 covers 8 bases. The receptor was isolated from a human donor in a cohort sampled during active COVID-19. Material for sequencing was peripheral blood. CDR3 protein: CASSFGGAQAAEQFF. The CDR3 nucleotides read TGTGCCAGCAGCTTCGGGGGGGCGCAGGCGGCTGAGCAGTTCTTC.